The 6 T cell receptor beta chains presented below share a single source sample, sequenced in a study of CXCR3-negative and CXCR3-positive naive CD8 T cells. UMI-labeled 5' RACE TRB cDNA libraries were prepared from the cells. TCRdb processed the 5' RACE reads again and assigns one entry to each CDR3 protein, with no DNA. The sample table sets out 100,000 to 150,000 distinct CDR3 sequences. The sample consisted of naive CXCR3- CD8+ T cells from blood. The subset is: CD45RO-CCR7+CD27+CD95- naive CD8+ T cells lacking CXCR3 (TNR3-). The receptors derive from a human donor in good health. Some clones in this sample may be carry-over from other donors' samples.

This sequence joins TRBV28 and TRBJ2-3; there is no DNA to check the TCRdb D call of TRBD2. Per germline, CDR1 MDHEN and CDR2 SYDVKM. This CDR3 region has 16 residues. This chain's CDR3 is CASSPGLAGGTDTQYF. Together with reference TRBV28 and TRBJ2-3, the CDR3 gives the full variable domain: DVKVTQSSRYLVKRTGEKVFLECVQDMDHENMFWYRQDPGLGLRLIYFSYDVKMKEKGDIPEGYSVSREKKERFSLILESASTNQTSMYLCASSPGLAGGTDTQYFGPGTRLTVL.

The CDR3 sequence is CASSLKGDRERNSPLHF. The J gene is TRBJ1-6, the V gene TRBV7-2; TCRdb returns TRBD1, unconfirmable since there is no DNA. The CDR3 is made up of 17 amino acids. The germline V gene encodes CDR1 SGHTA and CDR2 FQGNSA.

The V gene is TRBV5-1, the J gene TRBJ2-7; TCRdb proposes TRBD1, but this gene call is untestable without DNA. CDR1 is SGHRS and CDR2 is YFSETQ in the germline V gene. The CDR3 totals 13 residues. CDR3 residues: CASSASGAHEQYF.

The chain combines TRBV13 with TRBJ2-1. This CDR3 spans 16 amino acids. Germline V lookup: CDR1 PRHDT, CDR2 FYEKMQ (reference sequence). The CDR3: CASSLLLGESYNEQFF. Supplemented by reference TRBV13 and TRBJ2-1, the full variable domain reads AAGVIQSPRHLIKEKRETATLKCYPIPRHDTVYWYQQGPGQDPQFLISFYEKMQSDKGSIPDRFSAQQFSDYHSELNMSSLELGDSALYFCASSLLLGESYNEQFFGPGTRLTVL.

The chain has TRBV27 and TRBJ2-7; the D gene TCRdb calls, TRBD1, cannot be checked with no DNA. Germline V gives CDR1 MNHEY, CDR2 SMNVEV (reference sequence). This CDR3 region has 17 residues. Here the CDR3 reads CASSHFPVQGSLYEQYF.

The chain carries TRBV20-1 and TRBJ2-3; TCRdb gives TRBD2 as the D gene, but with no DNA this cannot be confirmed. The CDR3 contains 19 residues. CDR1 and CDR2 from the germline V gene are DFQATT and SNEGSKA (reference sequence). The CDR3 region is CSARDPGYTSGLSKDTQYF.